This TCR beta chain was profiled in a study of blood T cell repertoires in COVID-19. Study summary: The United States, Italy and Spain were the sources of the acute and convalescent COVID-19 samples. From T cells, B-cell-depleted T cells, or PBMCs came the material, which was cDNA or gDNA.

Between the trimmed V and J ends, which lost 3 bases and 3 bases, there was a span of 14 bases. Germline V gene lookup returns CDR1 GTSNPN and CDR2 SVGIG (reference sequence). The CDR3 runs 15 residues. In the original workflow: Amplification from reference gene primers served as the basis for estimated nucleated cell counts. Produced via immunoSEQ multiplex PCR; TCRdb's table is partial and in-frame only. That table furnishes V, J and clone size, whereas the DNA furnished D and trimming. Of tens of thousands of clones in the sample, around four fifths are singletons; the top ten hold roughly 6%. This clonotype was obtained from a woman of 80 years or more with acute or convalescent COVID-19. The sample was peripheral blood. The chain links TRBV30 to TRBJ2-2, with D possibly TRBD2 on 6 matching bases. The CDR3 region has the DNA TGTGCCTGGAGAAGTCCGGAGGGGTACACCGGGGAGCTGTTTTTT. This codes for CAWRSPEGYTGELFF.